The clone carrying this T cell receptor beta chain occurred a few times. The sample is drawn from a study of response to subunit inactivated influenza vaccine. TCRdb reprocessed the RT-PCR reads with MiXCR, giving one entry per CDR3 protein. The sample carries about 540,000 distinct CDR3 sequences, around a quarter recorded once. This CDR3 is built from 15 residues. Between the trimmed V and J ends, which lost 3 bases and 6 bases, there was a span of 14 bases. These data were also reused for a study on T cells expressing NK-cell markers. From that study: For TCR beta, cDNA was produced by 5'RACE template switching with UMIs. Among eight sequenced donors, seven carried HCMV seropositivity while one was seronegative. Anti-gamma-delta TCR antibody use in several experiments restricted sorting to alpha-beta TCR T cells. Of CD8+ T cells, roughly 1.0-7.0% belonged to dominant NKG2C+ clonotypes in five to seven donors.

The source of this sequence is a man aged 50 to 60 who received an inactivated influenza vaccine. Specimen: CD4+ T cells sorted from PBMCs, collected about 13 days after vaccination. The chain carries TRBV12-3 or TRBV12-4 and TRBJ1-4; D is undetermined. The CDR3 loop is CASSFTQPGDEKLFF. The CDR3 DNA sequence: TGTGCCAGCAGTTTTACTCAGCCTGGGGATGAAAAACTGTTTTTT.